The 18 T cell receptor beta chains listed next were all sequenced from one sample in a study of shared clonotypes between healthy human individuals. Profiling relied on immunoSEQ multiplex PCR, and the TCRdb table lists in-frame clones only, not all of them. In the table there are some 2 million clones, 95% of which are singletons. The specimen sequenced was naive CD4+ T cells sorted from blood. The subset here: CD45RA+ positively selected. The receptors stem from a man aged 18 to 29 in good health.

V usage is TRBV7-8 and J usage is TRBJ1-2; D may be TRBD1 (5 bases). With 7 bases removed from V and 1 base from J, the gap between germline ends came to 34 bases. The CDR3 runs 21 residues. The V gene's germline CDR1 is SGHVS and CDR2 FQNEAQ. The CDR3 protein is CASTLRGLLLLEDKLNYGYTF. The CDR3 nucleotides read TGTGCCAGCACCCTTAGGGGCCTCTTGCTTTTAGAGGATAAACTTAACTATGGCTACACCTTC.

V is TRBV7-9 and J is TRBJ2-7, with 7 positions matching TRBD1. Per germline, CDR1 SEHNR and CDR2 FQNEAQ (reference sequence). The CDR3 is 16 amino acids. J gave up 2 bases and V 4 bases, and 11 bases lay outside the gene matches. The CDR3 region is CASSSFPGTAAYEQYF. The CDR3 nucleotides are TGTGCCAGCAGCTCGTTTCCCGGGACAGCAGCCTACGAGCAGTACTTC. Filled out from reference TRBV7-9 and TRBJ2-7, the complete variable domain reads DTGVSQNPRHKITKRGQNVTFRCDPISEHNRLYWYRQTLGQGPEFLTYFQNEAQLEKSRLLSDRFSAERPKGSFSTLEIQRTEQGDSAMYLCASSSFPGTAAYEQYFGPGTRLTVT.

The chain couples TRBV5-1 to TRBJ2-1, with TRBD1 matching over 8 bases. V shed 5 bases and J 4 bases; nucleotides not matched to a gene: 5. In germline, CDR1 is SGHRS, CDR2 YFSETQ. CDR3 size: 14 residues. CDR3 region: CASSQGQEYNEQFF. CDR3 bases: TGCGCCAGCAGTCAGGGACAGGAGTACAATGAGCAGTTCTTC.

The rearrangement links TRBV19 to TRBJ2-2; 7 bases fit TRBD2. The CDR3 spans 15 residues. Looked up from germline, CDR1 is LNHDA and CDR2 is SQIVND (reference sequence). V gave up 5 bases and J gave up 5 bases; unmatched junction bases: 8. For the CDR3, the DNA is TGTGCCAGTAGTGTAGGACTAGTAGGGACCGGGGAGCTGTTTTTT. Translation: CASSVGLVGTGELFF.

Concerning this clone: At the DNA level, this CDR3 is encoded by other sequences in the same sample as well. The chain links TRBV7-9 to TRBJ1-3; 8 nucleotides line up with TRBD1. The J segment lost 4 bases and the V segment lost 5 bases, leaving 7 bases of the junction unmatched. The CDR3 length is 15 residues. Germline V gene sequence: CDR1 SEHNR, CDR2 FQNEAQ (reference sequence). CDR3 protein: CASSATGTGGNTIYF. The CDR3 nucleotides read TGTGCCAGCAGCGCTACCGGGACAGGCGGAAACACCATATATTTT.

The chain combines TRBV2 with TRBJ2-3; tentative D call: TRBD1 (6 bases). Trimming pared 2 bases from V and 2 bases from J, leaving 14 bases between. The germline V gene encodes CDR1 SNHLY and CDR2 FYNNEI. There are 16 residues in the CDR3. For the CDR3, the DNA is TGTGCCAGCAGTGAACAGGGGCTAGAATACACAGATACGCAGTATTTT. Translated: CASSEQGLEYTDTQYF.

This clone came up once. The CDR3 DNA follows: TGTGCCACCACCACTAGCGGGGGGAACATTCAGTACTTC. Its translation is CATTTSGGNIQYF. The V and J genes are TRBV6-1 and TRBJ2-4, with 12 bases identical to TRBD2. There are 13 residues in the CDR3. Germline CDR1 and CDR2: MNHNS and SASEGT. Trimming removed 10 bases from V and 7 bases from J; junction bases left unmatched: 5.

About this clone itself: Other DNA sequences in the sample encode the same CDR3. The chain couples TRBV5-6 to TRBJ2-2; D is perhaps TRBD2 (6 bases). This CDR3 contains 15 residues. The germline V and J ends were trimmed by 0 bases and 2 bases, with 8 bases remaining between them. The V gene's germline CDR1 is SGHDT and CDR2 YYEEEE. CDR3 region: CASSLGGTNTGELFF. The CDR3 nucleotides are TGTGCCAGCAGCTTGGGCGGGACCAACACCGGGGAGCTGTTTTTT.

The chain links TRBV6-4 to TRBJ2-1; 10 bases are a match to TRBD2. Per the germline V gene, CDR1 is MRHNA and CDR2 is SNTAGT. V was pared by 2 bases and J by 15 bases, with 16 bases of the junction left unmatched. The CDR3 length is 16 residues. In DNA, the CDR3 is TGTGCCAGCAGTGACCCGTCTAGCGGGAGCCCCGGACGGCTGTTCTTC. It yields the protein CASSDPSSGSPGRLFF.

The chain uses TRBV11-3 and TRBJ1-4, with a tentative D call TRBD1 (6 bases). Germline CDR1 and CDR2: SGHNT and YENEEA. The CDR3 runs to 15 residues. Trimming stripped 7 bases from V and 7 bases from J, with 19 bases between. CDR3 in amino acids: CASTRRGRTAEKLFF. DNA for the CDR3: TGTGCCAGCACTAGAAGGGGGAGAACGGCTGAAAAACTGTTTTTT.

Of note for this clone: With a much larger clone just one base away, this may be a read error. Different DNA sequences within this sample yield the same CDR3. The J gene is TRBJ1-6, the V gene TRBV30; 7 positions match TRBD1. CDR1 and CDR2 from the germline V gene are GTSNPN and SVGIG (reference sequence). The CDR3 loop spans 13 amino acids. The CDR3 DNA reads TGCGCCTGGACGGCAGGGGGGAATTCACCCCTCCACTTT. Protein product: CAWTAGGNSPLHF.

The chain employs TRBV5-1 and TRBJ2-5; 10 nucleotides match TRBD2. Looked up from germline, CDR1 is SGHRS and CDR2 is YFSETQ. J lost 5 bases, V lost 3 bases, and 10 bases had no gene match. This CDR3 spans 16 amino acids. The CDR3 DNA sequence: TGCGCCAGCAGCTCAAACAAAGCGGGAGGGCAGGAGACCCAGTACTTC. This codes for CASSSNKAGGQETQYF.

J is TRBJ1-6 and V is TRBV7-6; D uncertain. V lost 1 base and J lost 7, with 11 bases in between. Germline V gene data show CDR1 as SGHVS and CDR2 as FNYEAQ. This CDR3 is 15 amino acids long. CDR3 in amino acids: CASSLGRLGNSPLHF. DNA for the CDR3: TGTGCCAGCAGCTTAGGACGACTTGGGAATTCACCCCTCCACTTT.

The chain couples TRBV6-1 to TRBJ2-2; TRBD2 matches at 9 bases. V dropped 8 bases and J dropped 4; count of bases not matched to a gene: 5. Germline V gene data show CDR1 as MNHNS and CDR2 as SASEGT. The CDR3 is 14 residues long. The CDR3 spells CASLPTSGTGELFF. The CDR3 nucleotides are TGTGCCAGCCTCCCGACTAGCGGCACCGGGGAGCTGTTTTTT.

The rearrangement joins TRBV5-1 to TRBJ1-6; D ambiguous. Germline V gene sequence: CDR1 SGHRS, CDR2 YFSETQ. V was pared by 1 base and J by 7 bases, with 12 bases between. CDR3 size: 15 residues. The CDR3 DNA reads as TGCGCCAGCAGCTTGAACAGCCAGTCGAATTCACCCCTCCACTTT. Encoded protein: CASSLNSQSNSPLHF.

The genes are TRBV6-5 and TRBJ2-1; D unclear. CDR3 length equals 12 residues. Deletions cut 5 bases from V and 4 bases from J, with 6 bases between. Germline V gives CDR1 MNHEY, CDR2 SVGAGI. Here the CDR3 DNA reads TGTGCCAGCAGTGCCCAGTACAATGAGCAGTTCTTC. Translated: CASSAQYNEQFF.

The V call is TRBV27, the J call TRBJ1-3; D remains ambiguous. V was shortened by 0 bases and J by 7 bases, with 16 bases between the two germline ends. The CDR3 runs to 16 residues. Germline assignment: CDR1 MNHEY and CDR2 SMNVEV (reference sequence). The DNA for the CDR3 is TGTGCCAGCAGTTTATCAGGCCCAATGGGTCCGAACACCATATATTTT. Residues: CASSLSGPMGPNTIYF.

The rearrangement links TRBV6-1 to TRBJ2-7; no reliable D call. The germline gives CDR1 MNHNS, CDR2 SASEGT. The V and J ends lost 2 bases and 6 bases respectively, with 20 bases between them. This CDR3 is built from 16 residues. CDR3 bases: TGTGCCAGCAGTGAAAAGGGCCTCTGGTCCGCCGGCGAGCAGTACTTC. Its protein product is CASSEKGLWSAGEQYF.